Listed below are T cell receptor beta chains from one sample, sequenced in a study of T cells after yellow fever vaccination. MiXCR, applied by TCRdb to the 5' RACE reads, yields one record per CDR3 protein. The table includes some 340,000 distinct CDR3 sequences, 9.5% to 12% detected once. This sample comprised CD4+ T cells sorted from PBMCs, obtained 45 days after the yellow fever booster vaccination. The receptors were sampled from a man aged 18 to 29 who received the YFV17D yellow fever vaccine. The CDR3 runs from the conserved cysteine through the conserved F or W. The order of the fields is D gene, J gene, V gene, clone size, CDR3 protein, CDR3 DNA. A D gene is named only where the DNA matches it firmly. A clone size is listed for some rows: how often the clone was seen (once, few, many), or a class if it is expanded.

d_gene: -; j_gene: TRBJ1-6; v_gene: TRBV7-2; abundance: once; CDR3aa: CASGRRTLHF; CDR3nt: TGTGCCAGCGGGAGGCGGACCCTCCACTTT
d_gene: -; j_gene: TRBJ2-1; v_gene: TRBV9; abundance: -; CDR3aa: CASSVTGFGGVYNEQFF; CDR3nt: TGTGCCAGCAGCGTAACGGGTTTTGGGGGAGTCTACAATGAGCAGTTCTTC
d_gene: -; j_gene: TRBJ1-1; v_gene: TRBV5-1; abundance: -; CDR3aa: CASSLRTMNTEAFF; CDR3nt: TGCGCCAGCAGCTTGAGGACTATGAACACTGAAGCTTTCTTT
d_gene: -; j_gene: TRBJ1-1; v_gene: TRBV3-1; abundance: -; CDR3aa: CASSPLAGAEAFF; CDR3nt: TGTGCCAGCAGCCCCCTTGCTGGGGCAGAAGCTTTCTTT
d_gene: -; j_gene: TRBJ2-3; v_gene: TRBV20-1; abundance: many; CDR3aa: CSASWLNTQYF; CDR3nt: TGCAGTGCTAGTTGGCTTAATACGCAGTATTTT
d_gene: TRBD1; j_gene: TRBJ2-7; v_gene: TRBV6-2/TRBV6-3; abundance: few; CDR3aa: CASSYTLGTASSYEQYF; CDR3nt: TGTGCCAGCAGTTACACCTTAGGGACAGCAAGCTCCTACGAGCAGTACTTC
d_gene: TRBD1; j_gene: TRBJ1-2; v_gene: TRBV19; abundance: few; CDR3aa: CASSTHRGRISYGYTF; CDR3nt: TGTGCCAGTAGTACCCACAGGGGTCGAATCAGCTATGGCTACACCTTC
d_gene: -; j_gene: TRBJ1-5; v_gene: TRBV5-1; abundance: few; CDR3aa: CASSFGDVNQPQHF; CDR3nt: TGCGCCAGCAGCTTCGGGGACGTTAATCAGCCCCAGCATTTT
d_gene: -; j_gene: TRBJ1-3; v_gene: TRBV15; abundance: few; CDR3aa: CATSRARGPAFSGNTIYF; CDR3nt: TGTGCCACCAGCAGAGCCCGGGGCCCCGCTTTCTCTGGAAACACCATATATTTT
d_gene: -; j_gene: TRBJ1-1; v_gene: TRBV11-2; abundance: few; CDR3aa: CASSLSPANTEAFF; CDR3nt: TGTGCCAGCAGCTTATCTCCTGCGAACACTGAAGCTTTCTTT
d_gene: TRBD2; j_gene: TRBJ2-5; v_gene: TRBV20-1; abundance: many; CDR3aa: CSASGGVEETQYF; CDR3nt: TGCAGTGCTAGCGGGGGGGTTGAAGAGACCCAGTACTTC
d_gene: -; j_gene: TRBJ1-1; v_gene: TRBV20-1; abundance: -; CDR3aa: CSAKPPGQNTEAFF; CDR3nt: TGCAGTGCTAAGCCGCCGGGACAGAACACTGAAGCTTTCTTT
d_gene: -; j_gene: TRBJ2-1; v_gene: TRBV7-7; abundance: few; CDR3aa: CASSKDPRSEQFF; CDR3nt: TGTGCCAGCAGCAAAGACCCTAGGAGTGAGCAGTTCTTC
d_gene: -; j_gene: TRBJ2-3; v_gene: TRBV29-1; abundance: -; CDR3aa: CSVDGGGQSASTDTQYF; CDR3nt: TGCAGCGTTGACGGAGGGGGCCAAAGTGCTAGCACAGATACGCAGTATTTT
d_gene: -; j_gene: TRBJ1-1; v_gene: TRBV7-2; abundance: many; CDR3aa: CASSLTAADTEAFF; CDR3nt: TGTGCCAGCAGCCTCACGGCGGCGGACACTGAAGCTTTCTTT
d_gene: TRBD1; j_gene: TRBJ2-5; v_gene: TRBV25-1; abundance: few; CDR3aa: CASSVVGTGNQETQYF; CDR3nt: TGTGCCAGCAGTGTGGTCGGGACAGGGAACCAAGAGACCCAGTACTTC
d_gene: TRBD1; j_gene: TRBJ2-4; v_gene: TRBV19; abundance: few; CDR3aa: CASSPETGNLAKNIQYF; CDR3nt: TGTGCCAGTAGTCCCGAGACAGGGAATCTAGCCAAAAACATTCAGTACTTC
d_gene: -; j_gene: TRBJ2-3; v_gene: TRBV6-5; abundance: few; CDR3aa: CASTHGSASTDTQYF; CDR3nt: TGTGCCAGCACCCACGGGTCAGCTAGCACAGATACGCAGTATTTT
d_gene: -; j_gene: TRBJ1-3; v_gene: TRBV23-1; abundance: -; CDR3aa: CASIRPTPSGNTIYF; CDR3nt: TGCGCCAGCATCCGACCCACACCCTCTGGAAACACCATATATTTT
d_gene: TRBD1; j_gene: TRBJ1-1; v_gene: TRBV6-5; abundance: -; CDR3aa: CASSSPGTGANTEAFF; CDR3nt: TGTGCCAGCAGCAGTCCCGGGACAGGAGCGAACACTGAAGCTTTCTTT
d_gene: -; j_gene: TRBJ2-7; v_gene: TRBV4-3; abundance: few; CDR3aa: CASSQDPRQSYEQYF; CDR3nt: TGCGCCAGCAGCCAAGATCCCCGTCAGTCCTACGAGCAGTACTTC
d_gene: TRBD1; j_gene: TRBJ1-6; v_gene: TRBV4-1; abundance: -; CDR3aa: CASSQTGSPLHF; CDR3nt: TGCGCCAGCAGCCAGACAGGGTCACCCCTCCACTTT